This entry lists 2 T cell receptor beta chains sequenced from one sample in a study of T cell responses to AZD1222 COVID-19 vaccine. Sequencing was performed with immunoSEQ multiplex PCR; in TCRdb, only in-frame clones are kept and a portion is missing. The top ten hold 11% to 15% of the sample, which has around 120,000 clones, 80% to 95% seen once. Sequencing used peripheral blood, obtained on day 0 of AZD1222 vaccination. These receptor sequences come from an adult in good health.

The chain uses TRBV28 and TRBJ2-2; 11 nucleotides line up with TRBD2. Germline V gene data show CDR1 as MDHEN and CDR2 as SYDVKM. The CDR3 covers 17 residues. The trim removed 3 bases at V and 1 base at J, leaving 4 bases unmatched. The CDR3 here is CASSFFGLAGNTGELFF. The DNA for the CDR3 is TGTGCCAGCAGTTTTTTCGGACTAGCGGGGAACACCGGGGAGCTGTTTTTT.

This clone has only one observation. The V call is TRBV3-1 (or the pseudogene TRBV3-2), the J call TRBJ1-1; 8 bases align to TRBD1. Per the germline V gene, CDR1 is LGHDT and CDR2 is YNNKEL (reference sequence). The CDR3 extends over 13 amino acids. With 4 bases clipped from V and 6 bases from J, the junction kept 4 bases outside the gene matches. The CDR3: CASSRDRGPEAFF. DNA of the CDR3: TGTGCCAGCAGCCGCGACAGGGGTCCTGAAGCTTTCTTT.